This T cell receptor beta chain was sequenced in a study of T-cell memory formation after mild COVID-19. After 5'RACE with constant-segment primers, TCR alpha and TCR beta cDNA libraries carrying sample barcodes and UMIs were obtained. TCRdb re-called the 5' RACE reads with MiXCR, one entry per CDR3 protein. Of hundreds of thousands of distinct CDR3 sequences listed, less than 25% were seen once; the top ten hold approximately 8.4%. Findings and limits, study-wide: Of the contracting clones, CD4+ ones lay mainly in CM and EM, and CD8+ ones in EMRA. Researchers found some responding clones in pre-infection memory, a sign that cross-reactive memory joined.

Comment on this clonotype: Its specificity is unknown.

CDR1 SGHVS and CDR2 FQNEAQ come from the germline V gene. The germline V and J ends were trimmed by 2 bases and 2 bases, with 22 bases remaining between them. The CDR3 totals 18 residues. Sequencing was performed on PBMCs or a T cell subset sorted from them (not recorded which). V usage is TRBV7-8 and J usage is TRBJ2-7; possibly TRBD1 for D (6 bases). The receptor was isolated from an adult woman who had mild COVID-19 (a few samples of this study predate the infection). Cell type and time point are not known. As DNA, the CDR3 is TGTGCCAGCAGCTTACCGCCGTACAGGGAAGGTGAGGCCTACGAGCAGTACTTC. The encoded protein is CASSLPPYREGEAYEQYF.